This passage covers 18 T cell receptor beta chains from one sample sequenced in a study of cytomegalovirus exposure and HLA in healthy donors. PCR employed 60 Vbeta and 13 Jbeta primers. Profiling relied on immunoSEQ multiplex PCR, and the TCRdb table lists in-frame clones only, not all of them. The table has about 170,000 clones, roughly 80% seen once; the top ten hold 0.7% to 0.95%. Input material: PBMCs. The receptors here all came from a young woman in good health and CMV-seronegative.

The sample holds a few counts of this clone. The junction departs from the called germline gene at one end, perhaps through a read error. The gene calls are TRBV7-9 and TRBJ2-5; D remains ambiguous. CDR3 length equals 15 residues. Germline V lookup: CDR1 SEHNR, CDR2 FQNEAQ (reference sequence). The CDR3 loop is CSSSFGLLTQETQYF. In DNA, the CDR3 is TGTTCCAGCAGCTTTGGGCTCCTTACACAAGAGACCCAGTACTTC.

This sequence joins TRBV11-3 and TRBJ1-4; D remains unclear. Trimming took off 5 bases at V and 5 bases at J, with 9 bases between the two ends. This CDR3 has 13 amino acids. CDR1 and CDR2 (germline): SGHNT, YENEEA. The DNA for the CDR3 is TGTGCCAGCAGCCCTAGCCAAAATGAAAAACTGTTTTTT. It specifies CASSPSQNEKLFF.

The chain links TRBV27 to TRBJ2-3; D ambiguous. The V and J ends lost 5 bases and 5 bases respectively, with 8 bases between them. This CDR3 is built from 12 residues. The V gene's germline CDR1 is MNHEY and CDR2 SMNVEV (reference sequence). The DNA of the CDR3 is TGTGCCAGCAGTCACCTCGGAGATACGCAGTATTTT. Amino acid sequence: CASSHLGDTQYF.

This rearrangement joins TRBV29-1 to TRBJ2-7, with D hard to call. V lost 2 bases to trimming and J lost 2 bases, with 13 bases between them. The germline CDR1 and CDR2 sequences are SQVTM and ANQGSEA. This CDR3 comprises 14 residues. CDR3 coding DNA: TGCAGCGTTGAAAATAGAGGTTATACCTACGAGCAGTACTTC. It is translated as CSVENRGYTYEQYF.

The gene calls are TRBV7-6 and TRBJ1-5; D is uncertain. Germline CDR1 and CDR2: SGHVS and FNYEAQ. V lost 1 base, J lost 12 bases, and 7 bases lay in between. This CDR3 region has 11 residues. As DNA, the CDR3 is TGTGCCAGCAGCTTAGGGGGAGACCAGCATTTT. Residues: CASSLGGDQHF.

Notes on this clone: Within the sample, other DNA sequences also encode this same CDR3. V and J are TRBV6-5 and TRBJ2-7, with TRBD2 matching over 8 bases. The CDR3 covers 14 residues. CDR1 is MNHEY and CDR2 is SVGAGI in the germline V gene. V was pared by 5 bases and J by 1 base, with 4 bases of the junction left unmatched. The CDR3 nucleotides are TGTGCCAGCAGTAGAACTAGCGGATCCTACGAGCAGTACTTC. Its protein product is CASSRTSGSYEQYF.

The rearrangement joins TRBV11-3 to TRBJ2-7; 7 bases fit TRBD2. V lost 1 base, J lost 6 bases, and 3 bases stayed unmatched. Germline-derived CDR1 and CDR2 are SGHNT and YENEEA. This CDR3 has 13 residues. CDR3 in amino acids: CASSLVGGSEQYF. The CDR3 DNA reads TGTGCCAGCAGCTTAGTGGGCGGGAGCGAGCAGTACTTC.

The chain joins TRBV5-4 to TRBJ2-2; TRBD2 is a possible D gene (6 bases). The ends were cut back, 4 bases at V and 6 bases at J, with 10 bases in the middle. Germline CDR1 is SGHNT and CDR2 is YYREEE (reference sequence). The CDR3 has 13 amino acids. CDR3 sequence (DNA): TGTGCCAGCAGCCTCGGGGGAGCCGGGGAGCTGTTTTTT. Translation: CASSLGGAGELFF.

The rearrangement joins TRBV9 to TRBJ2-1, with a weak D call TRBD1 (6 bases). Germline V gene lookup returns CDR1 SGDLS and CDR2 YYNGEE. The CDR3 extends over 14 amino acids. With 3 bases removed from V and 9 bases from J, the gap between germline ends came to 16 bases. The CDR3 loop is CASSAGQGFSEQFF. The CDR3 bases are TGTGCCAGCAGCGCGGGGCAGGGGTTTAGTGAGCAGTTCTTC.

The chain is built from TRBV13 and TRBJ2-1, with TRBD2 identical over 13 bases. Germline-derived CDR1 and CDR2 are PRHDT and FYEKMQ (reference sequence). There are 16 residues in the CDR3. Losses at the gene ends were 5 bases for V and 7 bases for J; bases not matched to a gene: 8. The CDR3 spells CASSQTGTSGNNEQFF. CDR3 sequence (DNA): TGTGCCAGCAGCCAAACCGGGACTAGCGGGAATAATGAGCAGTTCTTC. Full variable domain (outside the CDR3, taken from reference TRBV13 and TRBJ2-1): AAGVIQSPRHLIKEKRETATLKCYPIPRHDTVYWYQQGPGQDPQFLISFYEKMQSDKGSIPDRFSAQQFSDYHSELNMSSLELGDSALYFCASSQTGTSGNNEQFFGPGTRLTVL.

This rearrangement joins TRBV30 to TRBJ1-6; weak D call: TRBD1 (5 bases). With 3 bases removed from V and 4 bases from J, the gap between germline ends came to 10 bases. This CDR3 is built from 14 residues. Per germline, CDR1 GTSNPN and CDR2 SVGIG (reference sequence). CDR3 sequence: CAWSPTAYNSPLHF. In DNA form, the CDR3 reads TGTGCCTGGAGCCCGACAGCTTATAATTCACCCCTCCACTTT.

V usage is TRBV29-1 and J usage is TRBJ2-3; 13 bases agree with TRBD2. Trimming cost V 0 bases and J 4 bases; bases outside gene matches: 7. Germline loops: CDR1 SQVTM, CDR2 ANQGSEA. The CDR3 sequence is 17 residues long. The CDR3 DNA reads as TGCAGCGTTGAAGATTGGTCACTAGCGGGAGGGCCAGATACGCAGTATTTT. The encoded protein is CSVEDWSLAGGPDTQYF.

V gene TRBV6-1 combines with J gene TRBJ2-3; 9 bases are a match to TRBD2. The CDR3 loop spans 14 amino acids. With V trimmed by 7 bases and J by 2 bases, 4 bases remained unmatched. The germline V gene has CDR1 MNHNS and CDR2 SASEGT. The CDR3 DNA reads as TGTGCCAGCACTGGCGGGAGGGACACAGATACGCAGTATTTT. Translation: CASTGGRDTDTQYF.

The CDR3 here is CASLPGFSGANVLTF. DNA of the CDR3: TGCGCCAGCTTGCCAGGGTTTTCTGGGGCCAACGTCCTGACTTTC. The V gene is TRBV5-1, the J gene TRBJ2-6; possible D gene TRBD1, 5 bases. Trimming cost V 7 bases and J 1 base, with 12 bases left between them. The CDR3 runs to 15 residues. From germline, CDR1 is SGHRS and CDR2 YFSETQ.

This clone was seen only a few times. The chain links TRBV19 to TRBJ1-1, with 8 bases fitting TRBD1. Trimming cost V 4 bases and J 1 base; bases outside gene matches: 2. Germline V gene data show CDR1 as LNHDA and CDR2 as SQIVND (reference sequence). The CDR3 length is 14 residues. In nucleotides, the CDR3 is TGTGCCAGTAGTACAGGGACAGGGAACACTGAAGCTTTCTTT. Its protein product is CASSTGTGNTEAFF. Together with reference TRBV19 and TRBJ1-1, the CDR3 gives the full variable domain: DGGITQSPKYLFRKEGQNVTLSCEQNLNHDAMYWYRQDPGQGLRLIYYSQIVNDFQKGDIAEGYSVSREKKESFPLTVTSAQKNPTAFYLCASSTGTGNTEAFFGQGTRLTVV.

The J gene is TRBJ2-7, the V gene TRBV5-1; 9 bases match TRBD2. Germline CDR1 is SGHRS and CDR2 is YFSETQ. The CDR3 has 15 residues. After removal of 2 bases from V and 3 bases from J, the junction contained 6 bases not matched to a gene. The CDR3 nucleotides read TGCGCCAGCAGCTTAAGCGGGGGGAGAAACTACGAGCAGTACTTC. Its protein product is CASSLSGGRNYEQYF.

The V and J genes are TRBV28 and TRBJ1-2, with a tentative D call TRBD1 (6 bases). The germline V gene encodes CDR1 MDHEN and CDR2 SYDVKM. CDR3 size: 13 residues. V was shortened by 6 bases and J by 4 bases, with 12 bases between the two germline ends. The CDR3 bases are TGTGCCAGCAGGCAAACAGGGTCCTATGGCTACACCTTC. It yields the protein CASRQTGSYGYTF.

The DNA for the CDR3 is TGTGCCAGCAGTCCTCTGGGACAGGGGGCGCCTGGGGCCAACGTCCTGACTTTC. It specifies CASSPLGQGAPGANVLTF. The chain combines TRBV28 with TRBJ2-6; 12 positions agree with TRBD1. Germline CDR1 is MDHEN and CDR2 is SYDVKM. V was pared by 5 bases and J by 2 bases, with 7 bases of the junction left unmatched. This CDR3 is built from 18 residues.